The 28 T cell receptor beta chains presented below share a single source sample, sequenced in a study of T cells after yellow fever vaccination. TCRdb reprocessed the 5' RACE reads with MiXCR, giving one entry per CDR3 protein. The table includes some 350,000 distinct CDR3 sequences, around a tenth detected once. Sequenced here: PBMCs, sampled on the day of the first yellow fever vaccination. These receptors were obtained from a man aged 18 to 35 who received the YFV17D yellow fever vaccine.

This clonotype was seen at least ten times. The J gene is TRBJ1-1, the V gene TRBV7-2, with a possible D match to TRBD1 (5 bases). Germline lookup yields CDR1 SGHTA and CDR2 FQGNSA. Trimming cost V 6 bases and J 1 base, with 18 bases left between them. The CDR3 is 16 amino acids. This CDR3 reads CASSGARGGTNTEAFF. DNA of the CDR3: TGTGCCAGCAGTGGGGCCCGGGGGGGAACGAACACTGAAGCTTTCTTT. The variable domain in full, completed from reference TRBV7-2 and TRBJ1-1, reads GAGVSQSPSNKVTEKGKDVELRCDPISGHTALYWYRQSLGQGLEFLIYFQGNSAPDKSGLPSDRFSAERTGGSVSTLTIQRTQQEDSAVYLCASSGARGGTNTEAFFGQGTRLTVV.

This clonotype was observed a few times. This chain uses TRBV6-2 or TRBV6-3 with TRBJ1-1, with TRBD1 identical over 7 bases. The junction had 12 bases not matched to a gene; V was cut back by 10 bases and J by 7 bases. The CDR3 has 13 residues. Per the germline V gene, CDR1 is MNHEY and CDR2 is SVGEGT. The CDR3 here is CATRQGGTGEAFF. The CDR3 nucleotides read TGTGCCACACGACAGGGCGGGACGGGTGAAGCTTTCTTT.

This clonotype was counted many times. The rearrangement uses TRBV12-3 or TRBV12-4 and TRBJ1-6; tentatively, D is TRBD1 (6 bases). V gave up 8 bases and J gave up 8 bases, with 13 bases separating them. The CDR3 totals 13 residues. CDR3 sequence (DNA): TGTGCCAGCGGGTTGGAGGGGGATTCACCCCTCCACTTT. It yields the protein CASGLEGDSPLHF.

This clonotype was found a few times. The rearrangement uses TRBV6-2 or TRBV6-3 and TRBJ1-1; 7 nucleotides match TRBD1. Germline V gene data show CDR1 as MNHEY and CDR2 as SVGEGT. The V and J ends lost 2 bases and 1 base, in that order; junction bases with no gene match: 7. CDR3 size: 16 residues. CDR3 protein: CASSYPTGWGNTEAFF. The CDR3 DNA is TGTGCCAGCAGTTACCCGACAGGGTGGGGGAACACTGAAGCTTTCTTT.

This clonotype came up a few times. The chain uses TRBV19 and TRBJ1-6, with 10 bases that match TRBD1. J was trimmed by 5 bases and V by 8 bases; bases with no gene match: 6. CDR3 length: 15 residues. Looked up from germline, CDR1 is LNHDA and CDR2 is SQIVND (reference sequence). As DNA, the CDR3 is TGTGCCAGTCGCTCCGGGACAGGGGATAATTCACCCCTCCACTTT. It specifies CASRSGTGDNSPLHF.

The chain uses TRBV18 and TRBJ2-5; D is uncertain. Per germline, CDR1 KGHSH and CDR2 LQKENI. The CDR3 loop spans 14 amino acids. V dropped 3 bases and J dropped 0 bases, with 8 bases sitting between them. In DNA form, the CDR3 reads TGTGCCAGCTCACCTACCCACGACCAAGAGACCCAGTACTTC. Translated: CASSPTHDQETQYF.

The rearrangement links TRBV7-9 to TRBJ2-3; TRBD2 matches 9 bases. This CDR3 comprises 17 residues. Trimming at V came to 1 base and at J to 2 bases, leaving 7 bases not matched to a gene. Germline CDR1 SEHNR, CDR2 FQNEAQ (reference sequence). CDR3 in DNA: TGTGCCAGCAGCTTAGGGAGTAGCGGGGGATCCACAGATACGCAGTATTTT. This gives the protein CASSLGSSGGSTDTQYF.

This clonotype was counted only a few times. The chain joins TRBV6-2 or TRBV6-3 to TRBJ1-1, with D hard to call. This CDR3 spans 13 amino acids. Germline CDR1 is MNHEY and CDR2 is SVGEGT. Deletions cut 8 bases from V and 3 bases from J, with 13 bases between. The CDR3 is CASDRTGDTEAFF. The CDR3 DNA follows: TGTGCCAGCGACCGGACGGGAGACACTGAAGCTTTCTTT.

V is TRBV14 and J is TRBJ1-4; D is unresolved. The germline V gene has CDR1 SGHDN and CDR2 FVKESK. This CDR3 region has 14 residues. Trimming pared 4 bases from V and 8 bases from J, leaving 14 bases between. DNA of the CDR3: TGTGCCAGCAGCCTCAATTCCGCCCCAGAAAAACTGTTTTTT. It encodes CASSLNSAPEKLFF. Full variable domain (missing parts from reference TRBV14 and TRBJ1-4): EAGVTQFPSHSVIEKGQTVTLRCDPISGHDNLYWYRRVMGKEIKFLLHFVKESKQDESGMPNNRFLAERTGGTYSTLKVQPAELEDSGVYFCASSLNSAPEKLFFGSGTQLSVL.

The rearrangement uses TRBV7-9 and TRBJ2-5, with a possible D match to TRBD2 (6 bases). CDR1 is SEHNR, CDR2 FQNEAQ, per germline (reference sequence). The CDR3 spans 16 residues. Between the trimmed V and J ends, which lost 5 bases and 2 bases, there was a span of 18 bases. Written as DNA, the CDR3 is TGTGCCAGCAGCCCGCCGATTGGGGAGGCACAAGAGACCCAGTACTTC. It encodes CASSPPIGEAQETQYF. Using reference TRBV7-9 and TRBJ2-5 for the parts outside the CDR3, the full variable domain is DTGVSQNPRHKITKRGQNVTFRCDPISEHNRLYWYRQTLGQGPEFLTYFQNEAQLEKSRLLSDRFSAERPKGSFSTLEIQRTEQGDSAMYLCASSPPIGEAQETQYFGPGTRLLVL.

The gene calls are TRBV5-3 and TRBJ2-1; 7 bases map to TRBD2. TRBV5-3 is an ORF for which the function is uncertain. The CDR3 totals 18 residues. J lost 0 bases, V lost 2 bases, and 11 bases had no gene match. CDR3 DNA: TGTGCCAGAAGCTTCCAGCGGGGAGTTCCCAGCTCCTACAATGAGCAGTTCTTC. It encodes CARSFQRGVPSSYNEQFF.

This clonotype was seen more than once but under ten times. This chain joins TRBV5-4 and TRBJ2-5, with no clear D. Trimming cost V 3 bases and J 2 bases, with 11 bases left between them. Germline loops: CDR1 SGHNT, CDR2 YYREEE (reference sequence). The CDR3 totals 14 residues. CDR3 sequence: CASSSSNLQETQYF. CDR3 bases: TGTGCCAGCAGCTCGAGCAACTTGCAAGAGACCCAGTACTTC.

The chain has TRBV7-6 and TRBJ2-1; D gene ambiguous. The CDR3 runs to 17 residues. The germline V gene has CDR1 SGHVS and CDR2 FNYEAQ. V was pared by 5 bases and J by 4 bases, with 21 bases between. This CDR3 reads CASSDRVGLDAYNEQFF. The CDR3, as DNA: TGTGCCAGCAGCGATAGGGTCGGGCTAGATGCTTACAATGAGCAGTTCTTC. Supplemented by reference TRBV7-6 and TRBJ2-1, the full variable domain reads GAGVSQSPRYKVTKRGQDVALRCDPISGHVSLYWYRQALGQGPEFLTYFNYEAQQDKSGLPNDRFSAERPEGSISTLTIQRTEQRDSAMYRCASSDRVGLDAYNEQFFGPGTRLTVL.

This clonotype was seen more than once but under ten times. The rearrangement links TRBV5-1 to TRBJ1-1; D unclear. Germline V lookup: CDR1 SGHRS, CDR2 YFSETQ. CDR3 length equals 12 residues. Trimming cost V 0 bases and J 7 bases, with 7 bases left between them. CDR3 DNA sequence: TGCGCCAGCAGCTTGGGGGAGAGTGAAGCTTTCTTT. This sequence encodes CASSLGESEAFF.

Written as DNA, the CDR3 is TGCGCCAGCAGCTTGAGTTCGGGACCGAGCCCCTACGAGCAGTACTTC. Translated: CASSLSSGPSPYEQYF. The chain has TRBV5-1 and TRBJ2-7; the D call may be TRBD1 or TRBD2 (5 bases each). CDR1 is SGHRS and CDR2 is YFSETQ in the germline V gene. The CDR3 is 16 residues long. V lost 1 base to trimming and J lost 2 bases, with 16 bases between them.

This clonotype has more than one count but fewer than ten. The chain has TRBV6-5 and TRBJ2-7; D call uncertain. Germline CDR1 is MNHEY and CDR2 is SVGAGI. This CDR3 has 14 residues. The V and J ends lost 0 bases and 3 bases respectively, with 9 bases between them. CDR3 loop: CASSYSLRIYEQYF. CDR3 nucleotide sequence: TGTGCCAGCAGTTACTCGCTAAGGATCTACGAGCAGTACTTC.

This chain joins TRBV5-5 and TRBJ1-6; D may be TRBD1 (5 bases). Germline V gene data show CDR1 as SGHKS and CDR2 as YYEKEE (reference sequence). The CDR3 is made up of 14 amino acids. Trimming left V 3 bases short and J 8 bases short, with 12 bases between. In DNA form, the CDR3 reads TGTGCCAGCAGCTCCCCGGGACCTGATTCACCCCTCCACTTT. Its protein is CASSSPGPDSPLHF.

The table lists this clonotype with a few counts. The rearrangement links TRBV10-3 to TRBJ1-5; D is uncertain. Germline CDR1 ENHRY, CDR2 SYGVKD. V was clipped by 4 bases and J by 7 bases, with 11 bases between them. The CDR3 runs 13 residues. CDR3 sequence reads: CAISALGRQPQHF. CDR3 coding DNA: TGTGCCATCAGTGCCCTCGGTAGACAGCCCCAGCATTTT.

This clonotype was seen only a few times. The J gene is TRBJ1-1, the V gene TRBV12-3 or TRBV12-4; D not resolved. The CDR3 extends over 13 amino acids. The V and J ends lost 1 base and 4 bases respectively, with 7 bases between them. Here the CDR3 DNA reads TGTGCCAGCAGTTTAGGGCAGCCCACTGAAGCTTTCTTT. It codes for CASSLGQPTEAFF.

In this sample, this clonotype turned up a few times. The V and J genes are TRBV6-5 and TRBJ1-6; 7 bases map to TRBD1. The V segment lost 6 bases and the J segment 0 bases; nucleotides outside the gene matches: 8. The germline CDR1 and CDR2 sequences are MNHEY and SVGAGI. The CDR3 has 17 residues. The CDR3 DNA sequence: TGTGCCAGCAGACAGGACAGGAGCAGCTCCTATAATTCACCCCTCCACTTT. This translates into CASRQDRSSSYNSPLHF.

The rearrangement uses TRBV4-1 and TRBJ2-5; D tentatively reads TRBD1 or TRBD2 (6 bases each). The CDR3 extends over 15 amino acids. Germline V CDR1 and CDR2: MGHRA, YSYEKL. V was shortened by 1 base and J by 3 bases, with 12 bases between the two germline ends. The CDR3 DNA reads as TGCGCCAGCAGCCAAGGAAACGGGGGCGAAGAGACCCAGTACTTC. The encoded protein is CASSQGNGGEETQYF.

CDR3 region: CSARDGGRNIQYF. CDR3 DNA sequence: TGCAGTGCTAGAGATGGGGGTCGGAACATTCAGTACTTC. The chain employs TRBV20-1 and TRBJ2-4, with D perhaps TRBD1 or TRBD2 (5 bases each). V shed 0 bases and J shed 7 bases, with 10 bases lying between them. Germline assignment: CDR1 DFQATT and CDR2 SNEGSKA (reference sequence). The CDR3 is 13 amino acids.

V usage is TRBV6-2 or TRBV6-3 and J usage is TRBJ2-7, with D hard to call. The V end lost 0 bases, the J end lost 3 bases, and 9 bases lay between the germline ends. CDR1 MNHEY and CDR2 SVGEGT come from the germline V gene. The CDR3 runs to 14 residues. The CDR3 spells CASSYSHQFYEQYF. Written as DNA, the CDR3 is TGTGCCAGCAGTTACTCTCACCAATTCTACGAGCAGTACTTC.

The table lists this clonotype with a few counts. This chain's CDR3 is CASSLDVAQYF. The CDR3 coding sequence is TGTGCCAGCAGCTTGGATGTGGCGCAGTATTTT. V is TRBV5-4 and J is TRBJ2-3; D uncertain. The CDR3 runs to 11 residues. V lost 0 bases and J 10 bases, leaving 6 bases between the germline ends. Germline lookup yields CDR1 SGHNT and CDR2 YYREEE (reference sequence).

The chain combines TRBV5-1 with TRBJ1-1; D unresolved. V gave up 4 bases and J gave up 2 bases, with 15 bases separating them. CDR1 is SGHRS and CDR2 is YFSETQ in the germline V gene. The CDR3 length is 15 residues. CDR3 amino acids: CASSPRTIANTEAFF. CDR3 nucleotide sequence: TGCGCCAGCAGCCCACGGACCATCGCAAACACTGAAGCTTTCTTT.

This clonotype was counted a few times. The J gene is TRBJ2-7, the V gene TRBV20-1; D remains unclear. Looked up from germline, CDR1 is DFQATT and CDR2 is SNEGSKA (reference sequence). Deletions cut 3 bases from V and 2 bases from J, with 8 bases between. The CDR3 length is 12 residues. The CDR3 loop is CSARGTPYEQYF. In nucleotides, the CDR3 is TGCAGTGCTAGGGGCACTCCCTACGAGCAGTACTTC.

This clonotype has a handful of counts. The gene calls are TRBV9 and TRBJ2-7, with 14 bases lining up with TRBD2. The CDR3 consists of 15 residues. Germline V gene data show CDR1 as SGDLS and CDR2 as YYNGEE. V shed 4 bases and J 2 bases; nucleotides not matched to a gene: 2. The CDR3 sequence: CASSSGLAGAYEQYF. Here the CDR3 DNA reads TGTGCCAGCAGCTCGGGACTAGCGGGGGCCTACGAGCAGTACTTC. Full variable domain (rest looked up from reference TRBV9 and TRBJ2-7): DSGVTQTPKHLITATGQRVTLRCSPRSGDLSVYWYQQSLDQGLQFLIQYYNGEERAKGNILERFSAQQFPDLHSELNLSSLELGDSALYFCASSSGLAGAYEQYFGPGTRLTVT.

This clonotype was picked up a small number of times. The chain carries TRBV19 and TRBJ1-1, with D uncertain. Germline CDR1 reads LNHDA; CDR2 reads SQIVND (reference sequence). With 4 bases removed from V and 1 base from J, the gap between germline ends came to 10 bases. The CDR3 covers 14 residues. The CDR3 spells CASSRSRSNTEAFF. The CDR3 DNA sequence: TGTGCCAGTAGTAGGTCCCGGTCGAACACTGAAGCTTTCTTT.